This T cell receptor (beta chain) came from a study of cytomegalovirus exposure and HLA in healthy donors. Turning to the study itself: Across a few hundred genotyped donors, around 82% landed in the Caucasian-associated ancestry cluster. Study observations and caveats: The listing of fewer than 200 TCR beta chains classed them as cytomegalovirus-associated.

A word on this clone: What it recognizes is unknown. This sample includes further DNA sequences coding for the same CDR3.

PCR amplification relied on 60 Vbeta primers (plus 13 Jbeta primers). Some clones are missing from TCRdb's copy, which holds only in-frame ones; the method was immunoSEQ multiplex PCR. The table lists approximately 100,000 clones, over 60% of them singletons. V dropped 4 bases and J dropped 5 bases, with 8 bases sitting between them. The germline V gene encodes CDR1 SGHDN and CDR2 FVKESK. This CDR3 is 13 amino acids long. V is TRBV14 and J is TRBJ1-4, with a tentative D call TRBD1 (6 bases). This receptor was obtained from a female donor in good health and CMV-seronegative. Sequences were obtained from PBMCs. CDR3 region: CASSRGQNEKLFF. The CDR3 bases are TGTGCCAGCAGCCGCGGACAGAATGAAAAACTGTTTTTT. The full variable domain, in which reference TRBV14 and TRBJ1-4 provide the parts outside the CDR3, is EAGVTQFPSHSVIEKGQTVTLRCDPISGHDNLYWYRRVMGKEIKFLLHFVKESKQDESGMPNNRFLAERTGGTYSTLKVQPAELEDSGVYFCASSRGQNEKLFFGSGTQLSVL.